The clone carrying this T cell receptor (beta chain) was recorded only once. Looked up from germline, CDR1 is SNHLY and CDR2 is FYNNEI. This CDR3 is built from 16 residues. With V trimmed by 4 bases and J by 1 base, 3 bases remained unmatched. The sample originates from a study of blood T cell repertoires in COVID-19. As for the study in general: The samples span acute and convalescent COVID-19 from the United States, Italy and Spain. Sources were T cells, B-cell-depleted T cells, or PBMCs; the material itself was cDNA or gDNA.

Measured with immunoSEQ multiplex PCR; TCRdb has only the in-frame clones, and not every one. The table has roughly 250,000 clones, 86% seen once. The cohort comprised adults aged 18 to 89 years residing in about two dozen US areas. Cohorts were determined from participant-reported clinical history. The V gene is TRBV2, the J gene TRBJ2-3, with 12 bases lining up with TRBD1. The sequencing sample was made of PBMCs or T cells enriched from blood (not recorded which). This TCR was recovered from a woman between 40 and 50 years old with acute COVID-19. DNA of the CDR3: TGTGCCAGCAGTGGGGACAGGGGGCTTGGCACAGATACGCAGTATTTT. Translation: CASSGDRGLGTDTQYF.